The 14 T cell receptor beta chains presented below share a single source sample, sequenced in a study of OX40 agonist ivuxolimab in advanced cancers. Measured with immunoSEQ multiplex PCR; TCRdb has only the in-frame clones, and not every one. The data hold 73,000 or so clones, with 86% observed a single time. The sample here was CD4+ or CD8+ T cells sorted from blood, taken in a trial of the OX40 agonist ivuxolimab. The receptors derive from an adult with an advanced solid tumor such as melanoma, head and neck, liver or kidney cancer.

The genes are TRBV5-1 and TRBJ2-3, with 8 bases identical to TRBD2. CDR3 length: 20 amino acids. CDR1 and CDR2 (germline): SGHRS, YFSETQ. Trimming cost V 0 bases and J 0 bases; bases outside gene matches: 15. The CDR3 region has the DNA TGCGCCAGCAGCTTGGAGGGACTATTGGCGGGGGGACCTAGCACAGATACGCAGTATTTT. Encoded protein: CASSLEGLLAGGPSTDTQYF.

The gene calls are TRBV7-9 and TRBJ2-6; TRBD1 is a possible D gene (5 bases). The CDR3 totals 17 residues. Germline V gene sequence: CDR1 SEHNR, CDR2 FQNEAQ (reference sequence). V lost 1 base to trimming and J lost 0 bases, with 10 bases between them. CDR3 residues: CASSLVTGFSGANVLTF. The CDR3 region has the DNA TGTGCCAGCAGCTTAGTTACAGGTTTCTCTGGGGCCAACGTCCTGACTTTC.

This clone has only one observation. The chain carries TRBV10-3 and TRBJ2-7; 13 bases fit TRBD2. In germline, CDR1 is ENHRY, CDR2 SYGVKD. The V gene end was trimmed by 8 bases and the J gene end by 9 bases; junction bases not matched to a gene: 10. This CDR3 is 14 amino acids long. The DNA of the CDR3 is TGTGCCATCGCCGGCACTAGCGGGGGGGCAGTGCAGTACTTC. It translates to CAIAGTSGGAVQYF.

There are a few counts of this clone. V gene TRBV5-4 combines with J gene TRBJ2-7, with a weak D call TRBD2 (6 bases). V was clipped by 4 bases and J by 7 bases, with 15 bases between them. Germline V CDR1 and CDR2: SGHNT, YYREEE (reference sequence). The CDR3 totals 13 residues. The CDR3 DNA reads TGTGCCAGCAGCCCAGGACTAAGTGAGGAGCAGTACTTC. It is translated as CASSPGLSEEQYF.

This clone appeared a few times. The chain joins TRBV7-2 to TRBJ2-7; 9 bases line up with TRBD2. The CDR3 length is 14 residues. V was pared by 2 bases and J by 9 bases, with 8 bases of the junction left unmatched. Germline V gene lookup returns CDR1 SGHTA and CDR2 FQGNSA. The CDR3 DNA follows: TGTGCCAGCAGCTTAAATAGCGGGGGCGCTACGCAGTACTTC. As protein: CASSLNSGGATQYF.

The chain joins TRBV6-5 to TRBJ2-7; 9 positions match TRBD1. This CDR3 has 15 amino acids. Trimming took 6 bases from V and 4 from J; bases not matched to a gene: 10. The germline V gene has CDR1 MNHEY and CDR2 SVGAGI. The CDR3 spells CASSRPPGQGYEQYF. CDR3 in DNA: TGTGCCAGCAGCCGACCGCCGGGACAGGGATACGAGCAGTACTTC.

This sequence joins TRBV7-2 and TRBJ1-6; D gene uncertain. The CDR3 totals 16 residues. Trimming removed 0 bases at V and 7 bases at J, with 13 bases between. Germline lookup yields CDR1 SGHTA and CDR2 FQGNSA. In nucleotides, the CDR3 is TGTGCCAGCAGCTTAGCGGGCACAGCCACGAATTCACCCCTCCACTTT. Encoded protein: CASSLAGTATNSPLHF.

This clone was recorded once. The gene calls are TRBV5-1 and TRBJ2-1; 7 bases agree with TRBD2. CDR1 and CDR2 (germline): SGHRS, YFSETQ. The CDR3 runs to 14 residues. J lost 2 bases, V lost 2 bases, and 1 base had no gene match. The CDR3 here is CASSFGTTYNEQFF. The CDR3 nucleotides read TGCGCCAGCAGCTTCGGGACTACCTACAATGAGCAGTTCTTC.

The chain uses TRBV28 and TRBJ2-7; 10 bases are shared with TRBD2. V gave up 1 base and J gave up 5 bases; unmatched junction bases: 5. Germline CDR1 is MDHEN and CDR2 is SYDVKM. CDR3 length: 15 amino acids. The CDR3 loop is CASSLSASGRHEQYF. In DNA, the CDR3 is TGTGCCAGCAGTTTATCGGCTAGCGGGAGACACGAGCAGTACTTC.

J is TRBJ1-3 and V is TRBV7-2; D not resolved. CDR3 length: 13 amino acids. CDR1 and CDR2 (germline): SGHTA, FQGNSA. V lost 3 bases, J lost 2 bases, and 5 bases lay in between. CDR3 sequence (DNA): TGTGCCAGCAGCTTTTCACCTGGAAACACCATATATTTT. This sequence encodes CASSFSPGNTIYF. Variable domain in full (rest from reference TRBV7-2 and TRBJ1-3): GAGVSQSPSNKVTEKGKDVELRCDPISGHTALYWYRQSLGQGLEFLIYFQGNSAPDKSGLPSDRFSAERTGGSVSTLTIQRTQQEDSAVYLCASSFSPGNTIYFGEGSWLTVV.

The V call is TRBV25-1, the J call TRBJ1-1; 8 bases are shared with TRBD1. J was trimmed by 6 bases and V by 2 bases; bases with no gene match: 5. The CDR3 extends over 14 amino acids. Per germline, CDR1 MGHDK and CDR2 SYGVNS. CDR3 in DNA: TGTGCCAGCAGTGAAAGGACAGGGAGTTCTGAAGCTTTCTTT. It is translated as CASSERTGSSEAFF.

DNA for the CDR3: TGTGCCAGCAGCTTAATGGGACAGGGGGCGACGGGCTACACCTTC. Amino acids: CASSLMGQGATGYTF. The chain uses TRBV7-9 and TRBJ1-2; TRBD1 matches at 12 bases. The junction had 6 bases not matched to a gene; V was cut back by 2 bases and J by 8 bases. The CDR3 has 15 residues. CDR1 SEHNR and CDR2 FQNEAQ come from the germline V gene (reference sequence).

The chain is built from TRBV15 and TRBJ2-7; 7 bases are shared with TRBD1. The germline V gene encodes CDR1 LNHNV and CDR2 YYDKDF (reference sequence). The V and J ends lost 0 bases and 5 bases, in that order; junction bases with no gene match: 7. There are 15 residues in the CDR3. The CDR3 is CATSRDRDRSHEQYF. In nucleotides, the CDR3 is TGTGCCACCAGCAGAGACCGGGACAGATCCCACGAGCAGTACTTC.

The rearrangement joins TRBV6-1 to TRBJ2-1; 8 nucleotides agree with TRBD2. Germline V CDR1 and CDR2: MNHNS, SASEGT. This CDR3 comprises 16 residues. After removal of 3 bases from V and 2 bases from J, the junction contained 6 bases not matched to a gene. The CDR3 sequence is CASSDRLGLAYNEQFF. The CDR3 DNA reads TGTGCCAGCAGTGATCGGTTGGGACTAGCCTACAATGAGCAGTTCTTC.